The entry below gives a single TCR beta chain sequence along with its context. Its target is not known. This record comes from a study of OX40 agonist ivuxolimab in advanced cancers. Background on the study: Enrolled patients in dose escalation had cancers that were hepatocellular carcinoma, melanoma, renal cell or head and neck cancer. Prior therapy, whether anti-PD-1, anti-PD-L1 or anti-CTLA-4, was allowed, and more than 35% had some.

This CDR3 has 14 residues. Trimming took off 0 bases at V and 6 bases at J, with 8 bases between the two ends. Looked up from germline, CDR1 is LGHNA and CDR2 is YSLEER. Findings of the study overall: Researchers report that CD8+ T cells had, on average, more expanded clones than CD4+. Antigen specificity was not determined for the expanded peripheral T cells.

Sequencing was performed with immunoSEQ multiplex PCR; in TCRdb, only in-frame clones are kept and a portion is missing. The table shows about 60,000 clones, with roughly 86% occurring only once. The chain combines TRBV4-3 with TRBJ2-2; D may be TRBD2 (5 bases). Here the sequenced sample was CD4+ or CD8+ T cells sorted from blood, taken in a trial of the OX40 agonist ivuxolimab. The sequence derives from an adult with an advanced solid tumor such as melanoma, head and neck, liver or kidney cancer. The CDR3 sequence: CASSQDPGSGELFF. The CDR3 bases are TGCGCCAGCAGCCAAGATCCGGGATCCGGGGAGCTGTTTTTT.